This passage covers 15 T cell receptor beta chains from one sample sequenced in a study of T cells in Graves' hyperthyroidism and ophthalmopathy. Amplification targeted TCR beta CDR3 regions from RNA transcripts. HTBI primers were employed in a first-round RT-PCR of the TCR CDR3. TCRdb used MiXCR to reprocess the multiplex PCR reads, holding one entry per CDR3 protein. This table has hundreds of thousands of distinct CDR3 sequences, over 40% appearing once. Sequencing was done on a sample of peripheral blood or thyroid tissue (not recorded which). Receptors originate from an adult man with Graves' disease, either hyperthyroidism or ophthalmopathy (not recorded which).

About this clonotype: A much bigger clone sits one base away, suggesting this may be a read error. This chain connects TRBV7-6 to TRBJ2-7; D not resolved. CDR1 is SGHVS and CDR2 is FNYEAQ in the germline V gene. The V gene lost 5 bases and the J gene lost 6 bases, with 11 bases spanning the gap. This CDR3 contains 12 residues. CDR3 bases: TGTGCCAGCAGCCCCTCAAGGGTCGAGCAGTACTTC. Its translation is CASSPSRVEQYF.

J is TRBJ1-6 and V is TRBV2; 8 bases line up with TRBD1. This CDR3 region has 14 residues. Germline CDR1 is SNHLY and CDR2 is FYNNEI. J lost 9 bases, V lost 7 bases, and 8 bases had no gene match. The DNA for the CDR3 is TGTGCCAGCATGGCAGGGGGCATTGGTTCACCCCTCCACTTT. This translates into CASMAGGIGSPLHF.

The chain combines TRBV6-5 with TRBJ2-7; TRBD2 matches 8 bases. V lost 5 bases, J lost 3 bases, and 3 bases stayed unmatched. The germline V gene encodes CDR1 MNHEY and CDR2 SVGAGI. The CDR3 extends over 13 amino acids. The CDR3 loop is CASSGSGNYEQYF. CDR3 bases: TGTGCCAGCAGTGGTAGCGGGAACTACGAGCAGTACTTC.

This clonotype was detected many times. This chain joins TRBV12-3 or TRBV12-4 and TRBJ1-2; D possibly corresponds to TRBD1 (5 bases). Trimming removed 4 bases at V and 8 bases at J, with 14 bases between. The CDR3 has 13 residues. CDR3 DNA sequence: TGTGCCAGCAGTTCCAGGGAAATCGGCGGCTACACCTTC. The encoded protein is CASSSREIGGYTF.

At least ten counts were recorded for this clonotype. The V and J genes are TRBV20-1 and TRBJ1-1, with D possibly being TRBD1 (6 bases). Germline-derived CDR1 and CDR2 are DFQATT and SNEGSKA (reference sequence). Between the trimmed V and J ends, which lost 2 bases and 4 bases, there was a span of 8 bases. The CDR3 contains 12 residues. The CDR3 region is CSARRQVTEAFF. Written as DNA, the CDR3 is TGCAGTGCTAGACGACAGGTCACTGAAGCTTTCTTT.

The V call is TRBV10-2, the J call TRBJ1-2; D call uncertain. CDR1 and CDR2 from the germline V gene are WSHSY and SAAADI. The CDR3 length is 14 residues. The V and J ends lost 0 bases and 8 bases respectively, with 13 bases between them. CDR3 in DNA: TGCGCCAGCAGTGAGTCATCCCATCGGGAGGGCTACACCTTC. Translated, it gives CASSESSHREGYTF.

The V and J genes are TRBV25-1 and TRBJ1-2, with 10 nucleotides matching TRBD1. The CDR3 runs 15 residues. Germline V gene sequence: CDR1 MGHDK, CDR2 SYGVNS. The V and J ends lost 1 base and 3 bases, in that order; junction bases with no gene match: 2. The CDR3 region is CASSESGTGDYGYTF. The CDR3 coding sequence is TGTGCCAGCAGTGAATCCGGGACAGGGGACTATGGCTACACCTTC.

V gene TRBV10-3 combines with J gene TRBJ1-3, with D perhaps matching TRBD1 (5 bases). Germline CDR1 ENHRY, CDR2 SYGVKD. The CDR3 contains 12 residues. Trimming removed 3 bases at V and 8 bases at J, with 8 bases between. CDR3 region: CAISDGRDTIYF. The CDR3, as DNA: TGTGCCATCAGTGACGGCAGGGACACCATATATTTT.

The chain links TRBV29-1 to TRBJ2-3; D unresolved. Germline V gives CDR1 SQVTM, CDR2 ANQGSEA. Trimming cost V 4 bases and J 0 bases, with 11 bases left between them. The CDR3 is 14 residues long. Here the CDR3 reads CSVVGKTSTDTQYF. CDR3 in DNA: TGCAGCGTTGTCGGAAAGACTAGCACAGATACGCAGTATTTT.

The chain recombines TRBV7-9 with TRBJ1-1, with TRBD1 matching over 8 bases. Looked up from germline, CDR1 is SEHNR and CDR2 is FQNEAQ (reference sequence). This CDR3 is built from 13 residues. V was clipped by 5 bases and J by 10 bases; unmatched bases: 9. This chain's CDR3 is CASSPPGQAGAFF. The CDR3 bases are TGTGCCAGCAGCCCACCGGGACAGGCTGGAGCTTTCTTT.

This clonotype was counted at least ten times. This chain uses TRBV2 with TRBJ2-5; unclear D gene. The CDR3 totals 10 residues. CDR1 and CDR2 from the germline V gene are SNHLY and FYNNEI. Deletions cut 7 bases from V and 5 bases from J, with 5 bases between. The CDR3 loop reads CASIAETQYF. CDR3 nucleotides: TGTGCCAGCATCGCCGAGACCCAGTACTTC.

This clonotype was observed many times. This chain joins TRBV20-1 and TRBJ1-6; D is unresolved. The V gene lost 1 base and the J gene lost 1 base, with 11 bases spanning the gap. This CDR3 contains 16 residues. Germline V lookup: CDR1 DFQATT, CDR2 SNEGSKA (reference sequence). CDR3 sequence: CSARARERSYNSPLHF. The CDR3 nucleotides read TGCAGTGCTAGAGCCCGGGAAAGATCCTATAATTCACCCCTCCACTTT.

The chain is built from TRBV20-1 and TRBJ2-7; no firm D call. The V and J ends lost 1 base and 3 bases respectively, with 10 bases between them. There are 13 residues in the CDR3. From germline, CDR1 is DFQATT and CDR2 SNEGSKA (reference sequence). In DNA, the CDR3 is TGCAGTGCTAGAGGGCCAGACCTCTACGAGCAGTACTTC. Translated, it gives CSARGPDLYEQYF.

Worth noting for this clonotype: One end of the junction fails to match germline, which may point to a read error. The chain is built from TRBV10-3 and TRBJ2-7, with a possible D match to TRBD2 (6 bases). This CDR3 is built from 14 residues. The germline gives CDR1 ENHRY, CDR2 SYGVKD. CDR3 sequence: CASSYMTSSYEQYF. The CDR3 DNA follows: TGTGCCAGCAGTTACATGACTAGCTCCTACGAGCAGTACTTC.

The chain joins TRBV20-1 to TRBJ2-2; D is unresolved. The CDR3 consists of 13 residues. In germline, CDR1 is DFQATT, CDR2 SNEGSKA (reference sequence). The ends were cut back, 3 bases at V and 7 bases at J, with 12 bases in the middle. Here the CDR3 reads CSASPGDDGELFF. Written as DNA, the CDR3 is TGCAGTGCTAGTCCTGGGGATGACGGGGAGCTGTTTTTT.